The T cell receptor (beta chain) under discussion was sequenced for a study of blood T cell repertoires in COVID-19. Participants, 18 to 89 years old, spanned around 25 US areas. Recovered status in Cohort 3 required two negative PCRs, clearance, or symptom resolution. How the authors handled the data: Estimation of nucleated cell counts was performed using reference gene primer amplification. Libraries were prepared by immunoSEQ multiplex PCR; TCRdb keeps only in-frame clonotypes and omits some of them. V and J calls and clone size are given by that table; D and trimming were obtained from the DNA. The sample yields some 290,000 clones, roughly nine tenths seen once. CDR1 and CDR2 from the germline V gene are MNHNY and SVGAGI (reference sequence). CDR3 length: 18 amino acids. V lost 6 bases to trimming and J lost 5 bases, with 26 bases between them.

V and J are TRBV6-6 and TRBJ1-5; D unclear. The origin of this receptor is a woman younger than 45 who had recovered from COVID-19. The sample was PBMCs or T cells enriched from blood (not recorded which). The CDR3 protein is CASSRNPPVARDDQPQHF. The CDR3 DNA sequence: TGTGCCAGCAGCCGAAACCCCCCGGTAGCGAGGGATGATCAGCCCCAGCATTTT.